The T cell receptor (beta chain) described here comes from a study of PD-L1 blockade in urothelial cancer. J lost 10 bases, V lost 6 bases, and 11 bases had no gene match. Germline V CDR1 and CDR2: WSHSY, SAAADI. There are 14 residues in the CDR3. Specified time point: pretreatment peripheral blood. Libraries were prepared by immunoSEQ multiplex PCR; TCRdb keeps only in-frame clonotypes and omits some of them. The data contain 45,000 to 55,000 clones, less than 85% of them seen just once; the ten biggest clones take up 8.5% to 12%. Sequences were derived from PBMCs, sampled around atezolizumab (anti-PD-L1) treatment. This receptor was taken from a man in his 70s with urothelial cancer. The rearrangement uses TRBV10-2 and TRBJ2-1; TRBD2 matches 8 bases. The CDR3 DNA reads as TGCGCCAGCAGCCCGGGACTAGGGGAGACAGAGCAGTTCTTC. Protein product: CASSPGLGETEQFF.